This passage covers 13 T cell receptor beta chains from one sample sequenced in a study of identical twins. TCRdb used MiXCR to reprocess the 5' RACE reads, holding one entry per CDR3 protein. The sample contains approximately 630,000 distinct CDR3 sequences, under 8.5% of which appear only once. This sample also belongs to another study, concerning yellow fever vaccine responses in identical twins.

What was sequenced was PBMCs. Receptors originate from a woman aged 18-35 years in good health.

The sample holds many counts of this clonotype. The chain recombines TRBV5-1 with TRBJ2-5, with a tentative D call TRBD1 (5 bases). Germline CDR1 is SGHRS and CDR2 is YFSETQ. This CDR3 has 14 amino acids. Trimming took off 1 base at V and 7 bases at J, with 14 bases between the two ends. CDR3 nucleotides: TGCGCCAGCAGCTTGATACAGGACCGAGGGACCCAGTACTTC. Protein sequence: CASSLIQDRGTQYF.

This clonotype was seen more than once but under ten times. The V gene is TRBV19, the J gene TRBJ1-1; 11 positions match TRBD1. V dropped 5 bases and J dropped 4; count of bases not matched to a gene: 6. CDR1 LNHDA and CDR2 SQIVND come from the germline V gene (reference sequence). The CDR3 has 15 residues. In DNA form, the CDR3 reads TGTGCCAGTAGTCCCCGGACAGGGGGCTTCACTGAAGCTTTCTTT. This codes for CASSPRTGGFTEAFF.

The sample holds many counts of this clonotype. The V gene is TRBV12-3 or TRBV12-4, the J gene TRBJ1-4; 7 bases agree with TRBD1. The CDR3 covers 14 residues. The J segment lost 4 bases and the V segment lost 5 bases, leaving 4 bases of the junction unmatched. The chain's CDR3 is CASSPGQSNEKLFF. In DNA, the CDR3 is TGTGCCAGCAGTCCGGGACAGAGTAATGAAAAACTGTTTTTT.

The chain joins TRBV5-1 to TRBJ2-7; possibly TRBD1 for D (6 bases). Germline-derived CDR1 and CDR2 are SGHRS and YFSETQ. The CDR3 has 14 residues. Deletions cut 1 base from V and 6 bases from J, with 14 bases between. CDR3 in amino acids: CASSLKTGSGEQYF. DNA for the CDR3: TGCGCCAGCAGCTTGAAAACAGGGTCGGGCGAGCAGTACTTC.

This clonotype was detected a few times. The V call is TRBV2, the J call TRBJ2-7, with a tentative D call TRBD1 (6 bases). V was clipped by 6 bases and J by 0 bases, with 21 bases between them. Per germline, CDR1 SNHLY and CDR2 FYNNEI. The CDR3 sequence is 17 residues long. The CDR3: CASRKGGHSAVSYEQYV. CDR3 DNA sequence: TGTGCCAGCAGGAAAGGGGGACACAGTGCTGTCTCCTACGAGCAGTACGTC.

This clonotype was counted at least ten times. This sequence joins TRBV28 and TRBJ2-7, with TRBD1 as a possible D gene (5 bases). Trimming took off 6 bases at V and 1 base at J, with 16 bases between the two ends. Germline loops: CDR1 MDHEN, CDR2 SYDVKM. This CDR3 has 15 amino acids. In nucleotides, the CDR3 is TGTGCCAGCAGGAGTTTCTGGGGCACGTCCTACGAGCAGTACTTC. As protein: CASRSFWGTSYEQYF.

The sample holds a few counts of this clonotype. The chain combines TRBV7-2 with TRBJ2-7, with a possible D match to TRBD1 (7 bases). Trimming took 5 bases from V and 6 from J, leaving 17 bases between them. Germline V gene data show CDR1 as SGHTA and CDR2 as FQGNSA. The CDR3 runs 14 residues. CDR3: CASSPRQGSGEQYV. The CDR3 DNA follows: TGTGCCAGCAGCCCTAGACAGGGTAGCGGCGAGCAGTACGTC.

The gene calls are TRBV7-2 and TRBJ2-5, with 8 bases that match TRBD1. V dropped 5 bases and J dropped 7; count of bases not matched to a gene: 9. The CDR3 is 14 residues long. Germline CDR1 and CDR2: SGHTA and FQGNSA. The CDR3 sequence: CASSPDRAARTQYF. The CDR3 bases are TGTGCCAGCAGCCCGGACAGGGCGGCAAGGACCCAGTACTTC.

The V and J genes are TRBV12-3 or TRBV12-4 and TRBJ1-1; 7 bases agree with TRBD1. The CDR3 has 14 residues. The V and J ends lost 7 bases and 6 bases, in that order; junction bases with no gene match: 11. As DNA, the CDR3 is TGTGCCAGCACCCCGACAGGGAGGATCGCTGAAGCTTTCTTT. It specifies CASTPTGRIAEAFF.

This clonotype has a handful of counts. V and J are TRBV28 and TRBJ2-7; maybe TRBD1 (5 bases). This CDR3 contains 15 residues. Germline CDR1 is MDHEN and CDR2 is SYDVKM. V was shortened by 5 bases and J by 3 bases, with 17 bases between the two germline ends. For the CDR3, the DNA is TGTGCCAGCAGTCCCTTGGGGCCGGGCTACTACGAGCAGTACGTC. As protein: CASSPLGPGYYEQYV.

This clonotype was seen more than once but under ten times. The gene calls are TRBV28 and TRBJ2-7; D is undetermined. Germline V gene data show CDR1 as MDHEN and CDR2 as SYDVKM. This CDR3 is 12 amino acids long. V lost 2 bases and J lost 5, with 7 bases in between. CDR3 nucleotides: TGTGCCAGCAGTTTAGACAAACACGAGCAGTACTTC. Translating gives CASSLDKHEQYF.

This clonotype has just a few counts. The CDR3 protein is CSARRAGARYNEQFF. For the CDR3, the DNA is TGCAGTGCCCGGCGAGCGGGAGCACGGTACAATGAGCAGTTCTTC. The chain links TRBV20-1 to TRBJ2-1; TRBD2 agrees at 8 bases. V was clipped by 6 bases and J by 4 bases; unmatched bases: 11. The germline CDR1 and CDR2 sequences are DFQATT and SNEGSKA (reference sequence). The CDR3 covers 15 residues.

Many counts were recorded for this clonotype. The rearrangement links TRBV20-1 to TRBJ1-4, with D unresolved. V lost 6 bases and J lost 3, with 11 bases in between. The length of the CDR3 is 13 residues. CDR1 is DFQATT, CDR2 SNEGSKA, per germline (reference sequence). CDR3 amino acids: CSADGGSNEKLFF. The CDR3 DNA follows: TGCAGTGCCGACGGTGGATCTAATGAAAAACTGTTTTTT.